This TCR beta chain comes out of a study of blood T cell repertoires in COVID-19. Two negative PCRs, clearance, or symptom resolution characterized the recovered Cohort 3 donors. Sequenced by immunoSEQ multiplex PCR; TCRdb stores in-frame clones only, minus some. The repertoire has roughly 240,000 clones, roughly 86% of them found once; the top ten carry about 2.1%. The CDR3 has 15 amino acids. V lost 0 bases, J lost 4 bases, and 4 bases stayed unmatched. The germline gives CDR1 SGDLS, CDR2 YYNGEE. The clonotype originates from a woman aged 45-59 years who had recovered from COVID-19. The rearrangement uses TRBV9 and TRBJ1-1; TRBD1 aligns across 9 bases. Sequenced input: PBMCs or T cells enriched from blood (not recorded which). In DNA form, the CDR3 reads TGTGCCAGCAGCGTAGATGGACAGGGGAGCACTGAAGCTTTCTTT. Protein product: CASSVDGQGSTEAFF.